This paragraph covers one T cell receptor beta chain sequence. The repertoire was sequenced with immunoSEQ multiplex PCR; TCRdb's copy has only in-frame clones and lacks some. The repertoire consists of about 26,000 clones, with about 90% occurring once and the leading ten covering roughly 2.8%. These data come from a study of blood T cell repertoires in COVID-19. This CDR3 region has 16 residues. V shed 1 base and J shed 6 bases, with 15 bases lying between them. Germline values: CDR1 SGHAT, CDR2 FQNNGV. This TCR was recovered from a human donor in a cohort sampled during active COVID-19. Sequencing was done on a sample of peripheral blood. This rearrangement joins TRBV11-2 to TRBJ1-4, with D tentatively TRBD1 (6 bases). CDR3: CASSLALRGGYEKLFF. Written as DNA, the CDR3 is TGTGCCAGCAGCTTAGCCCTCAGGGGAGGGTATGAAAAACTGTTTTTT.